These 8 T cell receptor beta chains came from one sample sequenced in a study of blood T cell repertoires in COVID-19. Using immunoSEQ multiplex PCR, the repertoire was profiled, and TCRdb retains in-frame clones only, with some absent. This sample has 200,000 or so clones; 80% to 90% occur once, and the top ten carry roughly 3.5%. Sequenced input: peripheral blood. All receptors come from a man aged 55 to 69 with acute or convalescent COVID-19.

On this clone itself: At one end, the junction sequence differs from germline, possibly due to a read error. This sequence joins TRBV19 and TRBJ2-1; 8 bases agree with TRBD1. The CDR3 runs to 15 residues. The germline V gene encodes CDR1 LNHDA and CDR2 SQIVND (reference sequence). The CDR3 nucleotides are TGTGCCAGTAGGATAGAGGCAGGGGGCATTAATGAGCAGTTCTTC. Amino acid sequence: CASRIEAGGINEQFF.

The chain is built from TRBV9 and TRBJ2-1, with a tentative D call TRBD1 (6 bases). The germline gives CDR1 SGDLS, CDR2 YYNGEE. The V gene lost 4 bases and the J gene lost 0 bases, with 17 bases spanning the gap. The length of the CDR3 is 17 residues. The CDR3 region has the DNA TGTGCCAGCAGCCCAGAGGGGGTCTCCTCCTCCTACAATGAGCAGTTCTTC. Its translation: CASSPEGVSSSYNEQFF.

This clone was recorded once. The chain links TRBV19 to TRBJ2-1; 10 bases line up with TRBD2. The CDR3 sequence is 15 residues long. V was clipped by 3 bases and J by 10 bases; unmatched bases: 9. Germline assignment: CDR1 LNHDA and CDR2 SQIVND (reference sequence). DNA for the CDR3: TGTGCCAGTAGTATCCTACCTAGCGGGAGAAGGGAGCAGTTCTTC. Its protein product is CASSILPSGRREQFF.

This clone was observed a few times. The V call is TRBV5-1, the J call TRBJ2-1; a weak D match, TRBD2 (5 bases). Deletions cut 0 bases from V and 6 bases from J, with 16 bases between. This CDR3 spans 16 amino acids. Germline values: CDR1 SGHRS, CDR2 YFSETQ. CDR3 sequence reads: CASSLAGPRVGNEQFF. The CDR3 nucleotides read TGCGCCAGCAGCTTGGCCGGCCCGAGGGTGGGCAATGAGCAGTTCTTC.

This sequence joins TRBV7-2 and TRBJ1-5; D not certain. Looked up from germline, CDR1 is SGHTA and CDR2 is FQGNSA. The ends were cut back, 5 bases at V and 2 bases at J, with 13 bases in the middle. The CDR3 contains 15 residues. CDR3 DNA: TGTGCCAGCAGCCCGGACTGGATAGGCAATCAGCCCCAGCATTTT. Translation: CASSPDWIGNQPQHF.

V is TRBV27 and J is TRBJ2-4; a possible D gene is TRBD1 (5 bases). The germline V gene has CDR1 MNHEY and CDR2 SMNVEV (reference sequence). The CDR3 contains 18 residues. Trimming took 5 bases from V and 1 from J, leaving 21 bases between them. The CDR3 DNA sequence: TGTGCCAGCAGTCCATTTAGCTTCAGGGCGGATGCCAAAAACATTCAGTACTTC. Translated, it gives CASSPFSFRADAKNIQYF.

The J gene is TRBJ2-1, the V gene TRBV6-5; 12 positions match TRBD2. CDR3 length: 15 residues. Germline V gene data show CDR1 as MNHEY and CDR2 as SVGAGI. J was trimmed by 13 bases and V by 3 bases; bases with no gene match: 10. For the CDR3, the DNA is TGTGCCAGCAGTTATCTGATGACTAGCGGGAGAAAACAGTTCTTC. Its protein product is CASSYLMTSGRKQFF.

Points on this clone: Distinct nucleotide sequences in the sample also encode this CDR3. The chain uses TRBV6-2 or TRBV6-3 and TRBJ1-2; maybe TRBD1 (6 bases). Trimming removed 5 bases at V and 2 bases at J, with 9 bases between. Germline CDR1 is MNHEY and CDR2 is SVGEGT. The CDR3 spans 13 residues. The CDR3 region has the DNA TGTGCCAGCAGTCCCGGACAGAACTATGGCTACACCTTC. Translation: CASSPGQNYGYTF.